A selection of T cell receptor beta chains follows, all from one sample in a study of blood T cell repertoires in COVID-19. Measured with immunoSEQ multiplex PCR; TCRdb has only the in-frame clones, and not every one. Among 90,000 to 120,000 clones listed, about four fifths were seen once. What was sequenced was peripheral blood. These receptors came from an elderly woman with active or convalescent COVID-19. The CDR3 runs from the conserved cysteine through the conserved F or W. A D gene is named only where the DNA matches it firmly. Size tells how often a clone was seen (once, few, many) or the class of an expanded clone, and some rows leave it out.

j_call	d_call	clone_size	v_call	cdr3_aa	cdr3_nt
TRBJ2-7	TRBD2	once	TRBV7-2	CASRPLAGAYEQYF	TGTGCCAGCAGGCCACTAGCGGGGGCCTACGAGCAGTACTTC
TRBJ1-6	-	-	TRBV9	CASSPRSGPLHF	TGTGCCAGCAGCCCACGGTCGGGACCCCTCCACTTT
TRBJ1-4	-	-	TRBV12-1	CASSLPQGAEEKLFF	TGTGCCAGCAGCTTACCACAGGGGGCCGAAGAAAAACTGTTTTTT
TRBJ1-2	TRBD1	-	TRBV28	CASSEGGTGNYGYTF	TGTGCCAGCAGTGAGGGCGGGACAGGGAACTATGGCTACACCTTC
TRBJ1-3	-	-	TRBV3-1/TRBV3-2	CASSLRTGPSGNTIYF	TGTGCCAGCAGCCTGCGTACAGGCCCCTCTGGAAACACCATATATTTT
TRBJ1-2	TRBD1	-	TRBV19	CASSRQGGLPTINYGYTF	TGTGCCAGTAGCCGACAGGGGGGATTACCTACGATTAACTATGGCTACACCTTC
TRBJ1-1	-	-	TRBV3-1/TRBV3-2	CASSPRGGETEAFF	TGTGCCAGCAGCCCAAGAGGGGGGGAAACTGAAGCTTTCTTT
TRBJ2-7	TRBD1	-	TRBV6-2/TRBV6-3	CASSYSFRTGGVYEQYF	TGTGCCAGCAGTTACTCGTTCCGGACAGGGGGCGTCTACGAGCAGTACTTC
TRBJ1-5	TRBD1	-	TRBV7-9	CASSRGQGVNQPQHF	TGTGCCAGCAGCCGGGGACAGGGGGTCAATCAGCCCCAGCATTTT
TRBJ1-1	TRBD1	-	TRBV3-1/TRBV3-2	CASSQETGSRKAFF	TGTGCCAGCAGCCAAGAGACAGGGTCAAGGAAAGCTTTCTTT
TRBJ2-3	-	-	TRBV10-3	CAIRDNLTDTQYF	TGTGCCATCAGGGACAACCTCACAGATACGCAGTATTTT
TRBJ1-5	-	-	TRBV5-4	CASSLGGLNQPQHF	TGTGCCAGCAGCTTGGGAGGGCTCAATCAGCCCCAGCATTTT
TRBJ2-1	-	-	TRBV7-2	CASSFSRGVNEQFF	TGTGCCAGCAGCTTTTCCAGGGGAGTCAATGAGCAGTTCTTC
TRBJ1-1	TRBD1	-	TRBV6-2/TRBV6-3	CASSDRAGITEAFF	TGTGCCAGCAGTGACAGGGCTGGAATAACTGAAGCTTTCTTT
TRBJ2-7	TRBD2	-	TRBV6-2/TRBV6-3	CASSYRLAVEQYF	TGTGCCAGCAGTTACAGGCTAGCGGTCGAGCAGTACTTC
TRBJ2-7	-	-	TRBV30	CAWSRSGSYEQYF	TGTGCCTGGAGTCGCTCCGGCTCCTACGAGCAGTACTTC
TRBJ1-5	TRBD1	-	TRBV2	CASRGQALEVPQHF	TGTGCCAGCAGGGGACAGGCCCTCGAGGTGCCCCAGCATTTT
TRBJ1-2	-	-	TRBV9	CASSVDWTVYGYTF	TGTGCCAGCAGCGTAGACTGGACAGTTTATGGCTACACCTTC
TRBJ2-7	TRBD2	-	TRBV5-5	CASSLVYGAGREQYF	TGTGCCAGCAGCTTGGTCTACGGAGCGGGGCGGGAGCAGTACTTC
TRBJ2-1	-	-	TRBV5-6	CASSSTLQHTYNEQFF	TGTGCCAGCAGCTCGACCTTACAGCATACCTACAATGAGCAGTTCTTC
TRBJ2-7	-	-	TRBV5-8	CASIQTGKRPEQYF	TGTGCCAGCATCCAGACTGGAAAGAGGCCCGAGCAGTACTTC
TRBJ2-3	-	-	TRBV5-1	CASSLAHTDTQYF	TGCGCCAGCAGCTTGGCCCACACAGATACGCAGTATTTT
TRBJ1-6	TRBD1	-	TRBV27	CASSFRDRFNSPLHF	TGTGCCAGCAGTTTTAGGGACAGATTTAATTCACCCCTCCACTTT
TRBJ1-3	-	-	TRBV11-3	CASSQDSGNTIYF	TGTGCCAGCAGTCAGGACTCTGGAAACACCATATATTTT
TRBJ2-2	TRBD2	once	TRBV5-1	CASSLVAGLNTGELFF	TGCGCCAGCAGCTTGGTAGCGGGACTCAACACCGGGGAGCTGTTTTTT
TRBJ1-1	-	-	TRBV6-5	CAVARGLDYTEAFF	TGTGCCGTCGCCAGAGGGTTGGATTACACTGAAGCTTTCTTT
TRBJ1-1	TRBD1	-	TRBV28	CASRPGQGLYTEAFF	TGTGCCAGCAGACCGGGACAGGGCTTATACACTGAAGCTTTCTTT
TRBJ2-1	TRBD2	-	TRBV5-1	CASSVSGGSYNEQFF	TGCGCCAGCAGCGTTAGCGGGGGTTCCTACAATGAGCAGTTCTTC
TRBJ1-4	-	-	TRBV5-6	CASSSQQGLNEKLFF	TGTGCCAGCAGCTCCCAACAGGGTTTAAATGAAAAACTGTTTTTT
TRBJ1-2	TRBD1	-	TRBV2	CASSARTGEGNGYTF	TGTGCCAGCAGTGCGAGGACAGGGGAAGGGAATGGCTACACCTTC
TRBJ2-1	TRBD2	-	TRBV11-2	CASSLRSGGSHNEQFF	TGTGCCAGCAGCCTTAGATCGGGGGGGTCCCACAATGAGCAGTTCTTC
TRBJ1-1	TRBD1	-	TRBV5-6	CASRLQGPANTEAFF	TGTGCCAGCAGACTACAGGGGCCAGCGAACACTGAAGCTTTCTTT
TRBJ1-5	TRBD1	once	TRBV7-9	CASSSDRAYQPQHF	TGTGCCAGCAGCTCCGACAGGGCGTATCAGCCCCAGCATTTT
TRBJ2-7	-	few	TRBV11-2	CASSRGGGAGSYEQYF	TGTGCCAGCAGCAGAGGGGGGGGAGCCGGCTCCTACGAGCAGTACTTC
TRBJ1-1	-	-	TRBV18	CASSPPLTRKTPKAFF	TGTGCCAGCTCACCACCGTTGACAAGAAAAACACCCAAAGCTTTCTTT
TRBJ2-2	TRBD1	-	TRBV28	CASSSFRTGEDNGELFF	TGTGCCAGCAGTTCATTCAGGACAGGGGAGGATAACGGGGAGCTGTTTTTT
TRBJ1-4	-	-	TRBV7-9	CASSGGPRGEKLFF	TGTGCCAGCAGCGGCGGGCCCCGTGGTGAAAAACTGTTTTTT
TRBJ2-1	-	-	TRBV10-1	CASSGELEVHNEQFF	TGCGCCAGCAGTGGTGAGCTGGAGGTCCACAATGAGCAGTTCTTC
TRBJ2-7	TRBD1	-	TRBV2	CASGTGTYEQYF	TGTGCCAGCGGGACAGGGACCTACGAGCAGTACTTC
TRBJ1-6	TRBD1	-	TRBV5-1	CASSSGTGGRSPLHF	TGCGCCAGCAGCTCCGGGACAGGGGGTAGATCACCCCTCCACTTT